This T cell receptor (beta chain) is from a study of identical twins. This clonotype was seen ten or more times. Its antigen is unknown. CDR1 and CDR2 from the germline V gene are SEHNR and FQNEAQ (reference sequence). The CDR3 covers 17 residues. V trimming: 4 bases; J trimming: 6 bases; junction bases outside the gene matches: 15. One entry per CDR3 protein results from TCRdb running MiXCR on the 5' RACE reads. The sample shows more than 650,000 distinct CDR3 sequences, 6% to 6.5% of them seen only once. General observations from the study: Abundant beta clonotypes from cord blood had fewer insertions, unlike memory repertoires, which showed none. These conclusions were based on statistical analysis (cross-sectional, not following the same donors).

V usage is TRBV7-9 and J usage is TRBJ2-1; 7 nucleotides match TRBD1. Sequenced input: naive T cells sorted from blood. The TCR comes from a man between 18 and 29 years old in good health. CDR3 in DNA: TGTGCCAGCAGCTCCCGGATTGGCCGGGACAGTTCCAATGAGCAGTTCTTC. Encoded protein: CASSSRIGRDSSNEQFF.